This paragraph reports one TCR beta chain. What antigen it recognizes has not been identified. No quality values exist for individual bases; no much larger clone is one base distant. The cohort comprised 550 to 700 healthy bone marrow donors. Cohort members were all nominally healthy when sampled, although unrecorded immune exposures were likely present. CMV serostatus was positive for about 300 and negative for about 55% of the roughly 670 cohort members, and was not recorded for this donor. A peripheral blood sample was provided by each donor, and peripheral blood mononuclear cells were used for TCR beta sequencing. The Qiagen DNeasy Blood Extraction Kit was used to extract genomic DNA from the blood cell samples. These data originate in a study of cytomegalovirus exposure and HLA in healthy donors (dated by TCRdb to the late 2010s). Regarding the study in general: An earlier analysis of roughly 630 of the donors reported 250 to 300 Gb of sequence data and 100 million to 130 million unique TCR beta sequences from some 180 million T cells. An early release covering about 600 HLA-typed donors comprised roughly 300 gigabases of sequencing data and around 80 million unique TCR sequences. Of the approximately 370 genotyped donors, 75% to 85% were placed in the genetic ancestry cluster associated with self-reported Caucasian donors. The study was designed to test whether signatures of past pathogen exposure could be identified by cataloging public T cell receptors. The study used immunosequencing to profile the T cell repertoires of around 600 subjects and linked those repertoires to cytomegalovirus serostatus. Besides the first cohort of 550 to 750 subjects, a separate validation cohort made up of roughly 120 different subjects was used. High-throughput TCR immunosequencing, statistical association of individual TCRs with disease status, and machine learning were combined to predict cytomegalovirus infection status. To study patterns of TCR occurrence, a later analysis re-analyzed previously published TCR beta repertoires from 700 or so donors and added high-resolution HLA genotyping. Rather than using new phenotypic data, the later analysis identified candidate immune exposures from TCR beta sequences and from how often those sequences occurred across donors. To decide whether each TCR beta V gene segment behaved as functional or pseudogenic, an earlier analysis of some 540 of the donors relied on high-throughput TCR beta sequencing. Donor age, sex, ethnicity and CMV serostatus were compiled alongside the repertoire data. A later genetic analysis took genome-wide SNP genotypes for 398 of the 666 donors and used that subset as a discovery cohort. All discovery cohort repertoires had been generated on a single sequencing platform. Both class I and class II loci were covered by HLA typing, at four-digit resolution. The number of typed donors differed by locus: about 620-630 for A, B, C, DRB1 and DQB1; about 520 for DQA1; 606 for DPA1; and around 490 for DPB1. Roughly 5 DR-DQ haplotypes were treated as single units for association and clustering because of strong linkage in the cohort. On average, 235,054 unique TCR beta nucleotide sequences were sequenced per donor among 398 genotyped donors of the cohort, with 15% to 20% of those sequences being non-productive.

The germline V gene yields SGHRS for CDR1 and YFSETQ for CDR2. Trimming leaves V shorter by 2 bases and J shorter by 3 bases, with the junction holding 2 bases beyond the gene matches. Including the terminal cysteine and phenylalanine, the CDR3 comprises 13 residues. Here the CDR3 DNA is all that survives: 39 bases in frame from base 1. The library was prepared using the immunoSEQ multiplex PCR assay. For the multiplex PCR, a mixture combining 60 forward primers for TCR Vbeta segments and 13 reverse primers for TCR Jbeta segments was used. A multiplex PCR assay on genomic DNA amplified the CDR3 region of rearranged TCR beta genes. On the Illumina HiSeq System, the amplified TCR beta libraries were sequenced as 87-base-pair reads. As for the authors' bioinformatics: A later analysis counted about 76 million unique TCR beta chains across the 666 repertoires, and some 11 million of these chains were shared by at least two donors. Raw reads were error-corrected and collapsed into unique sequences by a nearest-neighbor algorithm in which closely related sequences were merged to remove PCR and sequencing errors. To assign V, D and J gene segments, CDR3 sequences were aligned to IMGT reference sequences. Each retained sequence needed at least a six-nucleotide match to both a V gene segment and a J gene segment. A rearrangement counted as productive if the CDR3 had no stop codons and remained in frame with V and J, and every other rearrangement counted as non-productive. CDR3 was defined by IMGT convention, running from the second conserved V-encoded cysteine to the conserved J-encoded phenylalanine. In an earlier analysis of just under 600 of the donors, sequences lacking an unambiguous match to a single V gene segment were excluded. In an earlier analysis of a few hundred of the donors, V segments were called functional above 56.7% productive rearrangements and were called segregating when the between-donor standard deviation exceeded 5%. To diagnose cytomegalovirus status from the catalog of TCR beta chain sequences, a statistical classification framework was built. In a later analysis, TCR nucleotide sequences were compared against IMGT/GENE-DB human TR gene sequences so that V and J genes could be assigned. A later analysis assigned CDR3 sequences and most-parsimonious VDJ recombination scenarios with the TCRdist pipeline. A later analysis defined each TCR beta chain by its CDR3 amino acid sequence plus V-gene family, and excluded reads lacking a unique V-gene family. A later analysis removed roughly 590 highly shared, low-generation-probability nucleotide sequences to deal with suspected cross-contamination and a sequencing artifact. In a later analysis, a clonal expansion index for each public chain was calculated from normalized within-repertoire ranks of inferred template counts. In a later analysis, generation probabilities were computed with a VDJ recombination model fitted to out-of-frame rearrangements, and the resulting probabilities were checked against IGoR. Hypergeometric tests were used in a later analysis to score TCR-TCR, TCR-HLA and TCR-CMV co-occurrence, with a repertoire-size bias correction applied to the TCR pairs. A later analysis estimated false discovery rates by permuting HLA or CMV assignments 20 times. In a later analysis, co-occurring TCRs were grouped using DBSCAN, and TCRdist sequence similarity was added for clustering within HLA-allele-positive subsets. Co-occurrence clustering excluded repertoires with fewer than 30,000 or more than 120,000 public chains, plus five with anomalous nucleotide sharing. The table was pulled from immuneACCESS by TCRdb, which kept in-frame rearrangements only. Such tables lose some clones; where checked, under half of the loss comes from unresolved V genes, and the rest has no known cause. That table supplies the V and J calls and clone size; D and trimming were determined from the DNA. This sample gives approximately 140,000 clones in total; 55% to 80% of them show up just once. The ten largest clones capture 13% to 15% of the sample.

The paper's findings and limits, for the study overall: In a later analysis, HLA-associated TCR beta chains showed more clonal expansion and lower generation probabilities than non-associated chains that were equally common. Most CMV-associated TCR beta chains appeared to be HLA-restricted in a later analysis, and the HLA associations seemed to be driven largely by CMV exposure. When HLA alleles, especially DR and DQ, strongly co-occurred, TCR associations were difficult to assign to individual alleles. According to a later analysis, parvovirus B19, influenza, CMV and Epstein-Barr virus appeared linked to several top co-occurrence clusters. Broadly in line with IMGT annotations, most TCR beta V segments showed up in productive rearrangements about 90% or about 30% of the time in an earlier analysis of approximately 640 of the donors. A further reported finding was that TCR beta sequences accurately predicted the HLA-A and HLA-B alleles for most subjects in the first cohort. A few of the identified cytomegalovirus-associated TCR beta chains were confirmed in vitro to be specific for cytomegalovirus antigens. In this cohort, only TCR beta chains were sequenced, and detectable features were limited by the absence of alpha or paired-chain data. The sequencing pipeline was judged likely to have produced a cluster of highly shared sequence variants as a technical artifact. The presence/absence analyses assumed that sequencing depth was roughly uniform across donors, and that assumption may not be true. Specific HLA alleles were associated with 15,000 to 20,000 TCR beta sequences at a false discovery rate of 0.05 in a later analysis. V-gene and J-gene trimming of TCR beta chains was associated with a missense DCLRE1C variant in a later genetic analysis, and the association was replicated in an independent cohort. According to the authors, the approach could potentially be generalized to other disease states and immunological phenotypes. Most TCR sequences were observed very rarely across donors, whereas some public TCRs were present in many individuals. A total of 150 to 200 TCR beta chains were listed by the study as associated with cytomegalovirus. Linkage disequilibrium might explain the correlated functional status among segregating V segments, but an unknown experimental factor could not be ruled out. Because counts were too low, fewer than 20 rarely observed V segments, including chromosome 9 orphons, were excluded from the earlier analysis of a few hundred of the donors. In both the original and validation cohorts, the classifier was reported to diagnose cytomegalovirus status with high specificity and sensitivity. CMV serostatus was the only immune exposure information available for the cohort. A later genetic analysis reported fewer N-insertions in productive TCRs among donors in an Asian-associated ancestry cluster than the approximately 700-donor mean. Some IMGT-functional V segments, including TRBV6-2 and TRBV6-3, could not be told apart with the 87-base-pair reads, so those segments were excluded. HLA typing was unavailable for some donors at each locus, so association tests used only the typed subset. In a later analysis, the rate of TCR association differed among HLA loci, with DRB1 alleles having the most associated TCRs and HLA-C alleles having the fewest.

The V and J segments used are TRBV5-1 and TRBJ2-7; TRBD1 matches 7 bases in the middle. This TCR came from a human donor in good health. Sequencing was carried out using PBMCs. CDR3 region: CASSLYRGYEQYF. Read as DNA, the sequence is TGCGCCAGCAGCTTATACAGGGGCTACGAGCAGTACTTC.